This TCR beta chain came from a study of CD8 T cells in Susac syndrome. Bulk CD8+ and CD4+ cells came from magnetic negative isolation; CD8+ TEMRA by FACS. CDR3 length: 17 residues. Germline trimming cut 0 bases from V and 0 bases from J; bases unmatched to any gene: 4. Germline CDR1 reads ENHRY; CDR2 reads SYGVKD. The RNA input was roughly 0.5 to 1 ug, and it was reverse transcribed with random hexamers. TCR beta CDR3 was amplified by immunoSEQ multiplex PCR. This amplification extended across 54 Vbeta and 13 Jbeta segments. TCRdb ran MiXCR on the immunoSEQ multiplex PCR reads and lists one entry per CDR3 protein. The data hold approximately 300,000 distinct CDR3 sequences, with 75% to 90% observed a single time.

Sequencing was done on a sample of CD8+ T cells from PBMCs. The chain is built from TRBV10-3 and TRBJ2-2, with 7 positions matching TRBD1. The receptor's source is a human donor with multiple sclerosis. This chain's CDR3 is CAISESEGATNTGELFF. CDR3 nucleotides: TGTGCCATCAGTGAGTCTGAGGGGGCCACGAACACCGGGGAGCTGTTTTTT.